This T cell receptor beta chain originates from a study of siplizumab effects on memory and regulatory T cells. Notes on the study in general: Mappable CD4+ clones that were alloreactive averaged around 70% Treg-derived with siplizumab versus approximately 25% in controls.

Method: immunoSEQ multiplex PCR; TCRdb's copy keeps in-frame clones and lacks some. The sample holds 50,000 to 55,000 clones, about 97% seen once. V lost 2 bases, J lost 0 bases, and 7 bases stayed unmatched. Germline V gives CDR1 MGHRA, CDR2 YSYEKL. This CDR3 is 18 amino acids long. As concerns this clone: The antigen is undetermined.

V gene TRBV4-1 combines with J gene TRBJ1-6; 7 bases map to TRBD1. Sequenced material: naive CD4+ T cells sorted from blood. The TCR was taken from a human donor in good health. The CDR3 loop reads CASSQNRQGVSYNSPLHF. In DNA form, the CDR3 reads TGCGCCAGCAGCCAAAACCGACAGGGTGTCTCCTATAATTCACCCCTCCACTTT.